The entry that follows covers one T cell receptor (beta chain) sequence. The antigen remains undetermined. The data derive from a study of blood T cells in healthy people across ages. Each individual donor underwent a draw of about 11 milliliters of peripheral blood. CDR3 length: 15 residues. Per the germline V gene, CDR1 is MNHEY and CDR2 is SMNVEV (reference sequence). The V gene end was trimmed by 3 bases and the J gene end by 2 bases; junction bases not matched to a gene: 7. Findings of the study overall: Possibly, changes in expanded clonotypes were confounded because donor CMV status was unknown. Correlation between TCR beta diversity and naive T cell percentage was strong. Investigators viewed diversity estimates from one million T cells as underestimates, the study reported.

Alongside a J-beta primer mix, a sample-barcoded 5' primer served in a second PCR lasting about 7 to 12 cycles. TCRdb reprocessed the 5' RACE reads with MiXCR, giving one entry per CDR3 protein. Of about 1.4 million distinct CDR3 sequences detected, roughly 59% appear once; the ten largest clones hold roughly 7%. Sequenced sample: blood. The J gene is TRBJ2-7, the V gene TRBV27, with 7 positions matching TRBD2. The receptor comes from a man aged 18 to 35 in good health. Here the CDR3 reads CASSLRGRPTYEQYF. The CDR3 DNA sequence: TGTGCCAGCAGTTTGCGGGGGAGGCCTACCTACGAGCAGTACTTC.